A single T cell receptor beta chain is shown here with its context. Treatment of the sample: around 19 received Ad26.COV2.S at low or high dose, single or two shots; 5 received placebo; per-sample allocation not given. Collection of samples fell on day 63 after the first vaccine or placebo injection. This Boston cohort included adults aged 18-55 years. Sequenced by immunoSEQ multiplex PCR; TCRdb stores in-frame clones only, minus some. Found here are 350,000 to 400,000 clones, approximately 90% of them singletons; the top ten hold 3.5%. This record belongs to a study of Ad26.COV2.S vaccination and SARS-CoV-2 variants. The material sequenced was peripheral blood, taken in a trial of Ad26.COV2.S vaccine versus placebo. This TCR came from a person aged 18 to 65 who received the Ad26.COV2.S COVID-19 vaccine or a placebo.

The CDR3, as DNA: TGTGCCAGCAGTGAACTAGCGGGGGACTTGGAGACCCAGTACTTC. The encoded protein is CASSELAGDLETQYF. The chain recombines TRBV6-1 with TRBJ2-5, with 10 positions matching TRBD2. The CDR3 is 15 amino acids. V lost 2 bases to trimming and J lost 5 bases; unmatched junction nucleotides: 5. Germline CDR1 and CDR2: MNHNS and SASEGT.